This T cell receptor beta chain is drawn from a study of T cell responses to AZD1222 COVID-19 vaccine. Whole-study findings and limits: Unmutated variant regions are reportedly the target of nearly half of TCRs that are spike-specific. A mostly white British donor set with more females was recruited, and clonal diversity was possibly underestimated.

Germline CDR1 is MDHEN and CDR2 is SYDVKM. The CDR3 has 14 amino acids. V was cut by 3 bases and J by 4 bases, with 9 bases left in between. This clone appeared a single time. What it binds is not known. The table came from immunoSEQ multiplex PCR; TCRdb's copy has only in-frame clones and leaves some out. The data contain approximately 110,000 clones, approximately 90% of them singletons. The source was peripheral blood, collected 28 days after the second AZD1222 dose. The TCR was taken from an adult who received the AZD1222 COVID-19 vaccine. The chain links TRBV28 to TRBJ2-2, with D uncertain. The DNA for the CDR3 is TGTGCCAGCAGTTTTCGCACGACCACCGGGGAGCTGTTTTTT. Amino acids: CASSFRTTTGELFF.